The clone carrying this T cell receptor beta chain was seen a few times. Antigen unknown. This sample was included in a study of identical twins. Study observations and caveats: Among monozygotic twins, out-of-frame TCR alpha sharing exceeded what models predicted. Surplus twin overlap in beta out-of-frame sequences was less pronounced. The more abundant beta clonotypes in cord blood had fewer insertions, and memory repertoires did not show this.

In TCRdb, the 5' RACE reads were re-called with MiXCR into one record per CDR3 protein. The sample has under 300,000 distinct CDR3 sequences, 11% to 15% seen once; the top ten hold 8.8%. The CDR3 covers 13 residues. Germline V gene lookup returns CDR1 SNHLY and CDR2 FYNNEI. Trimming took off 8 bases at V and 2 bases at J, with 12 bases between the two ends. The chain employs TRBV2 and TRBJ2-5; D may be TRBD2 (5 bases). The clonotype originates from a woman under 30 in good health. Source material: memory (CD45RO+) T cells sorted from blood. The DNA for the CDR3 is TGTGCCAGCGGCGCGGACTGGCAAGAGACCCAGTACTTC. Protein: CASGADWQETQYF.